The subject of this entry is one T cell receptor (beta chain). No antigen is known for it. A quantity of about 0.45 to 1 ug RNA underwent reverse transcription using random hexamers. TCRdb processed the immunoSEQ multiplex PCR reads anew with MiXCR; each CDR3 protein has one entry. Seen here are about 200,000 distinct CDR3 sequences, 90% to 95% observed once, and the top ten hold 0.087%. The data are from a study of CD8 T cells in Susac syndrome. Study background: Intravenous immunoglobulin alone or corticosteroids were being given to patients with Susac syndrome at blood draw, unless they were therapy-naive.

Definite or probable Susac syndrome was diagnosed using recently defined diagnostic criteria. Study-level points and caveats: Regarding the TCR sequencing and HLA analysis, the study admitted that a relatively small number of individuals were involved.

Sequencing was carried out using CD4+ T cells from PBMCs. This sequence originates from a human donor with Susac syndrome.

CDR3 sequence reads: CASSQEGYGGAGTDTQYF. Here the CDR3 DNA reads TGCGCCAGCAGCCAAGAAGGTTACGGGGGCGCCGGCACAGATACGCAGTATTTT. The V and J genes are TRBV4-1 and TRBJ2-3; either TRBD1 or TRBD2 may fit D (6 bases each). Germline CDR1 reads MGHRA; CDR2 reads YSYEKL. This CDR3 contains 18 residues. V shed 0 bases and J shed 1 base, with 17 bases lying between them.